The 13 T cell receptor beta chains presented below share a single source sample, sequenced in a study of early T cells in non-severe SARS-CoV-2 infection. Using its own MiXCR run on the 5' RACE reads, TCRdb lists one record per CDR3 protein. The table includes more than 70,000 distinct CDR3 sequences, approximately 14% detected once. Sequencing was performed on whole blood. The source of these receptors is an adult who was a healthcare worker with PCR-confirmed SARS-CoV-2 infection or an uninfected control (not recorded which).

This clonotype has only a few counts. V is TRBV29-1 and J is TRBJ1-2; D uncertain. This CDR3 has 13 residues. Germline-derived CDR1 and CDR2 are SQVTM and ANQGSEA. V lost 7 bases, J lost 0 bases, and 12 bases lay in between. The CDR3 region is CSAPGRANYGYTF. In nucleotides, the CDR3 is TGCAGCGCCCCGGGGAGGGCTAACTATGGCTACACCTTC.

The sample holds many counts of this clonotype. This rearrangement joins TRBV9 to TRBJ1-2; TRBD1 is a possible D gene (6 bases). V was clipped by 0 bases and J by 3 bases, with 18 bases between them. Looked up from germline, CDR1 is SGDLS and CDR2 is YYNGEE. The CDR3 is made up of 17 amino acids. The CDR3 is CASSVGPTGHDYYGYTF. CDR3 DNA sequence: TGTGCCAGCAGCGTAGGCCCTACAGGGCACGACTACTATGGCTACACCTTC.

In its sample, this clonotype was seen many times. The chain links TRBV19 to TRBJ1-2; TRBD1 is a possible D gene (5 bases). This CDR3 is built from 12 residues. Germline assignment: CDR1 LNHDA and CDR2 SQIVND (reference sequence). Trimming shortened V by 11 bases and J by 8 bases, and 18 bases separated the two germline ends. The CDR3 DNA is TGTGCCGCATCCCAGGGTCCTGGAGGCTACACCTTC. This gives the protein CAASQGPGGYTF.

V is TRBV7-9 and J is TRBJ2-1; no clear D gene. The CDR3 sequence is 15 residues long. Trimming took off 6 bases at V and 3 bases at J, with 15 bases between the two ends. From germline, CDR1 is SEHNR and CDR2 FQNEAQ (reference sequence). CDR3 DNA sequence: TGTGCCAGCAGATCGGAAGGCTCCTTCTACAATGAGCAGTTCTTC. Protein sequence: CASRSEGSFYNEQFF.

This clonotype turned up a few times. The chain carries TRBV28 and TRBJ2-5; 10 nucleotides match TRBD2. This CDR3 region has 16 residues. Germline CDR1 is MDHEN and CDR2 is SYDVKM. The junction had 6 bases not matched to a gene; V was cut back by 4 bases and J by 1 base. CDR3 sequence (DNA): TGTGCCAGCAGTTCCCTGAGCGGGGGGGCCCAAGAGACCCAGTACTTC. This sequence encodes CASSSLSGGAQETQYF.

The chain is built from TRBV2 and TRBJ1-6, with D uncertain. Trimming left V 7 bases short and J 10 bases short, with 8 bases between. The germline CDR1 and CDR2 sequences are SNHLY and FYNNEI. CDR3 length: 11 residues. The CDR3 loop is CASKVGSPLHF. The CDR3, as DNA: TGTGCCAGCAAGGTTGGGTCACCCCTCCACTTT.

This clonotype was seen more than once but under ten times. J is TRBJ1-2 and V is TRBV2; D is unresolved. Germline-derived CDR1 and CDR2 are SNHLY and FYNNEI. V dropped 4 bases and J dropped 6 bases, with 12 bases sitting between them. The CDR3 is 13 residues long. CDR3 sequence reads: CASSGRVRDGYTF. The DNA for the CDR3 is TGTGCCAGCAGTGGGAGGGTAAGGGATGGCTACACCTTC. Looking up the rest from reference TRBV2 and TRBJ1-2 gives the full variable domain: EPEVTQTPSHQVTQMGQEVILRCVPISNHLYFYWYRQILGQKVEFLVSFYNNEISEKSEIFDDQFSVERPDGSNFTLKIRSTKLEDSAMYFCASSGRVRDGYTFGSGTRLTVV.

V and J are TRBV29-1 and TRBJ2-3, with unresolved D. Between the trimmed V and J ends, which lost 3 bases and 2 bases, there was a span of 6 bases. The CDR3 length is 12 residues. Per germline, CDR1 SQVTM and CDR2 ANQGSEA. The CDR3 coding sequence is TGCAGCGTTGATGGTGACACAGATACGCAGTATTTT. Protein: CSVDGDTDTQYF.

The chain employs TRBV7-2 and TRBJ1-1, with TRBD1 matching over 7 bases. The CDR3 is 15 amino acids. Trimming took 4 bases from V and 8 from J; bases not matched to a gene: 13. Germline V gene sequence: CDR1 SGHTA, CDR2 FQGNSA. The CDR3 nucleotides read TGTGCCAGCAGCTCTAGCCCAGGGGGGGCTTCGGAAGCTTTCTTT. This codes for CASSSSPGGASEAFF.

The chain has TRBV29-1 and TRBJ2-2; weak D call: TRBD1 (6 bases). CDR3 length: 14 amino acids. Trimming removed 5 bases at V and 2 bases at J, with 12 bases between. The germline gives CDR1 SQVTM, CDR2 ANQGSEA. CDR3 DNA sequence: TGCAGCGTTTTCGACAGGATCAACACCGGGGAGCTGTTTTTT. Protein: CSVFDRINTGELFF.

Ten or more counts support this clonotype. One end of the junction fails to match germline, which may point to a read error. The chain joins TRBV7-3 to TRBJ2-5, with D maybe TRBD1 (6 bases). Per germline, CDR1 SGHTA and CDR2 FQGTGA. The CDR3 is made up of 15 amino acids. CDR3 residues: CASSSSTGTREAQYF. The CDR3 nucleotides are TGTGCCAGCAGCTCTTCGACAGGAACTAGAGAGGCCCAGTACTTC.

This sequence joins TRBV7-2 and TRBJ1-1, with D unresolved. The ends were cut back, 3 bases at V and 5 bases at J, with 13 bases in the middle. This CDR3 has 14 amino acids. Germline V lookup: CDR1 SGHTA, CDR2 FQGNSA. As DNA, the CDR3 is TGTGCCAGCAGCTTTGACTACAAAGGGACTGAAGCTTTCTTT. Its translation: CASSFDYKGTEAFF.

The table lists this clonotype with many counts. The gene calls are TRBV25-1 and TRBJ1-6; 8 bases are shared with TRBD1. After removal of 5 bases from V and 13 bases from J, the junction contained 10 bases not matched to a gene. CDR1 is MGHDK and CDR2 is SYGVNS in the germline V gene. This CDR3 is 14 amino acids long. In nucleotides, the CDR3 is TGTGCCAGCAGTAAAGGACAGGGAGGTGCTCCCCTCCACTTT. Encoded protein: CASSKGQGGAPLHF.